The 29 T cell receptor beta chains given below trace back to one sample, sequenced in a study of blood T cell repertoires in COVID-19. Measured with immunoSEQ multiplex PCR; TCRdb has only the in-frame clones, and not every one. The sample has around 250,000 clones, about four fifths seen once. Sequencing was done on a sample of peripheral blood. These receptors were taken from a woman aged 18-30 years with acute or convalescent COVID-19.

CDR3 sequence reads: CASSPPENTEAFF. The CDR3 DNA reads TGTGCCAGCAGCCCGCCAGAGAACACTGAAGCTTTCTTT. The rearrangement links TRBV5-4 to TRBJ1-1; D call uncertain. Germline V lookup: CDR1 SGHNT, CDR2 YYREEE (reference sequence). Trimming left V 4 bases short and J 1 base short, with 8 bases between. The CDR3 has 13 amino acids. The full variable domain, its missing parts supplied by reference TRBV5-4 and TRBJ1-1, is ETGVTQSPTHLIKTRGQQVTLRCSSQSGHNTVSWYQQALGQGPQFIFQYYREEENGRGNFPPRFSGLQFPNYSSELNVNALELDDSALYLCASSPPENTEAFFGQGTRLTVV.

This chain uses TRBV6-5 with TRBJ1-2; tentative D call: TRBD1 (5 bases). V was trimmed by 0 bases and J by 5 bases, leaving 16 bases between them. The CDR3 runs to 16 residues. Germline V gene lookup returns CDR1 MNHEY and CDR2 SVGAGI. CDR3 in DNA: TGTGCCAGCAGTTACTCGATCGGGCAGGGAAGTTATGGCTACACCTTC. It encodes CASSYSIGQGSYGYTF.

Written as DNA, the CDR3 is TGTGCCAGCAGTCCGAGGACAGGGGGCAGGGAAAAACTGTTTTTT. It translates to CASSPRTGGREKLFF. The chain joins TRBV6-5 to TRBJ1-4; TRBD1 aligns across 11 bases. CDR1 is MNHEY, CDR2 SVGAGI, per germline. This CDR3 spans 15 amino acids. V was clipped by 5 bases and J by 8 bases; unmatched bases: 7.

This chain uses TRBV25-1 with TRBJ2-2, with TRBD2 as a possible D gene (6 bases). With 6 bases removed from V and 3 bases from J, the gap between germline ends came to 14 bases. The germline gives CDR1 MGHDK, CDR2 SYGVNS. This CDR3 is built from 15 residues. The CDR3 region is CASSSGRWDTGELFF. CDR3 coding DNA: TGTGCCAGCAGCTCAGGGAGGTGGGACACCGGGGAGCTGTTTTTT.

This sequence joins TRBV11-1 and TRBJ2-2, with D possibly TRBD2 on 5 matching bases. Germline V gene data show CDR1 as SGHAT and CDR2 as FQDESV (reference sequence). The V end was cut by 5 bases, the J end by 5 bases, with 18 bases between. This CDR3 has 16 amino acids. DNA of the CDR3: TGTGCCAGCAGCCCCATCGGGCTAGCTATAACCGGGGAGCTGTTTTTT. It is translated as CASSPIGLAITGELFF.

The chain's CDR3 is CASSQARGPNYGYTF. In nucleotides, the CDR3 is TGCGCCAGCAGCCAAGCCCGCGGGCCGAACTATGGCTACACCTTC. The chain couples TRBV4-3 to TRBJ1-2; D is unresolved. Germline-derived CDR1 and CDR2 are LGHNA and YSLEER. The CDR3 totals 15 residues. Trimming left V 1 base short and J 2 bases short, with 11 bases between.

The rearrangement uses TRBV29-1 and TRBJ2-6; 9 nucleotides align to TRBD1. J gave up 0 bases and V 7 bases, and 7 bases lay outside the gene matches. CDR1 and CDR2 from the germline V gene are SQVTM and ANQGSEA. The CDR3 contains 16 residues. CDR3 region: CSAYGTGHSGANVLTF. The CDR3 DNA follows: TGCAGCGCCTACGGGACAGGGCACTCTGGGGCCAACGTCCTGACTTTC.

This chain joins TRBV30 and TRBJ1-3; TRBD1 matches 9 bases. The germline gives CDR1 GTSNPN, CDR2 SVGIG (reference sequence). The V segment lost 4 bases and the J segment 4 bases; nucleotides outside the gene matches: 8. The CDR3 is made up of 15 amino acids. CDR3 coding DNA: TGTGCCTGGAACCTACAGGGGGCTACGGGAAACACCATATATTTT. Encoded protein: CAWNLQGATGNTIYF.

The CDR3 here is CASSHDDRNTEAFF. Written as DNA, the CDR3 is TGTGCCAGCAGCCATGATGACAGGAACACTGAAGCTTTCTTT. The chain links TRBV7-2 to TRBJ1-1; a possible D gene is TRBD1 (5 bases). The CDR3 is 14 amino acids. Germline CDR1 SGHTA, CDR2 FQGNSA. With 5 bases removed from V and 1 base from J, the gap between germline ends came to 11 bases.

The genes are TRBV6-6 and TRBJ2-7, with a possible D match to TRBD2 (6 bases). This CDR3 has 16 amino acids. V was cut by 7 bases and J by 2 bases, with 21 bases left in between. Germline V lookup: CDR1 MNHNY, CDR2 SVGAGI (reference sequence). CDR3 DNA sequence: TGTGCCAGCACTTCTACCCTATTGGGGAGGACCTACGAGCAGTACTTC. Translation: CASTSTLLGRTYEQYF.

This clone showed up just once. This chain links TRBV19 with TRBJ1-2, with D perhaps TRBD1 (6 bases). Trimming pared 1 base from V and 8 bases from J, leaving 20 bases between. Germline V gene data show CDR1 as LNHDA and CDR2 as SQIVND (reference sequence). The CDR3 has 16 amino acids. The CDR3 region has the DNA TGTGCCAGTAGTATAGGCGCCCGGCATCAGGGGACGGGCTACACCTTC. Amino acids: CASSIGARHQGTGYTF.

The chain has TRBV2 and TRBJ2-1; 8 nucleotides match TRBD2. Germline-derived CDR1 and CDR2 are SNHLY and FYNNEI. Germline trimming cut 6 bases from V and 9 bases from J; bases unmatched to any gene: 10. The length of the CDR3 is 14 residues. This CDR3 is CASSIIGRAGEQFF. The DNA for the CDR3 is TGTGCCAGCAGCATTATCGGGAGGGCCGGTGAGCAGTTCTTC. The variable domain in full, with the rest retrieved from reference TRBV2 and TRBJ2-1, is EPEVTQTPSHQVTQMGQEVILRCVPISNHLYFYWYRQILGQKVEFLVSFYNNEISEKSEIFDDQFSVERPDGSNFTLKIRSTKLEDSAMYFCASSIIGRAGEQFFGPGTRLTVL.

This clone was observed a handful of times. This chain connects TRBV19 to TRBJ2-7; no definite D call. Germline CDR1 is LNHDA and CDR2 is SQIVND (reference sequence). This CDR3 is 11 amino acids long. V lost 8 bases, J lost 3 bases, and 8 bases lay in between. This CDR3 reads CASGPYYEQYF. The CDR3 region has the DNA TGTGCCAGTGGCCCTTACTACGAGCAGTACTTC.

The chain recombines TRBV14 with TRBJ2-1; 10 nucleotides align to TRBD2. This CDR3 spans 17 amino acids. V lost 2 bases and J lost 0; bases outside the gene matches: 4. The germline CDR1 and CDR2 sequences are SGHDN and FVKESK. This CDR3 is CASSQSGLASSYNEQFF. The CDR3 region has the DNA TGTGCCAGCAGCCAATCGGGACTAGCGAGCTCCTACAATGAGCAGTTCTTC.

The V and J genes are TRBV19 and TRBJ1-2; D remains unclear. The length of the CDR3 is 14 residues. V was clipped by 5 bases and J by 7 bases, with 17 bases between them. CDR1 is LNHDA, CDR2 SQIVND, per germline (reference sequence). Here the CDR3 DNA reads TGTGCCAGTAGTCTAACGGCCTCATGGGCTGGCTACACCTTC. Protein sequence: CASSLTASWAGYTF.

This sequence joins TRBV27 and TRBJ2-2, with 14 bases lining up with TRBD2. Germline CDR1 reads MNHEY; CDR2 reads SMNVEV (reference sequence). The CDR3 is made up of 16 amino acids. J lost 5 bases, V lost 4 bases, and 3 bases had no gene match. The CDR3 region is CASSSGLAGDTGELFF. CDR3 nucleotides: TGTGCCAGCAGTTCGGGACTAGCGGGAGATACCGGGGAGCTGTTTTTT.

The chain combines TRBV5-4 with TRBJ1-1; 7 bases align to TRBD1. Looked up from germline, CDR1 is SGHNT and CDR2 is YYREEE (reference sequence). Trimming at V came to 1 base and at J to 5 bases, leaving 11 bases not matched to a gene. The CDR3 covers 16 residues. CDR3 in DNA: TGTGCCAGCAGCTTGCTAGGGGGCTATTTCGCGACTGAAGCTTTCTTT. This encodes CASSLLGGYFATEAFF. Full variable domain (missing parts from reference TRBV5-4 and TRBJ1-1): ETGVTQSPTHLIKTRGQQVTLRCSSQSGHNTVSWYQQALGQGPQFIFQYYREEENGRGNFPPRFSGLQFPNYSSELNVNALELDDSALYLCASSLLGGYFATEAFFGQGTRLTVV.

The chain has TRBV6-5 and TRBJ2-7; D perhaps matches TRBD2 (6 bases). Between the trimmed V and J ends, which lost 5 bases and 2 bases, there was a span of 16 bases. The germline V gene has CDR1 MNHEY and CDR2 SVGAGI. The CDR3 has 15 residues. The DNA for the CDR3 is TGTGCCAGCAGTATTACCTCGGGGGATCCCTACGAGCAGTACTTC. Amino acid sequence: CASSITSGDPYEQYF.

V gene TRBV27 combines with J gene TRBJ2-1; D is possibly TRBD2 (5 bases). In germline, CDR1 is MNHEY, CDR2 SMNVEV (reference sequence). V was pared by 3 bases and J by 6 bases, with 12 bases between. The CDR3 totals 14 residues. CDR3 loop: CASSLTGTSNEQFF. Written as DNA, the CDR3 is TGTGCCAGCAGTTTGACGGGAACGTCCAATGAGCAGTTCTTC.

This clone came up a few times. The chain joins TRBV6-6 to TRBJ2-1; D might be TRBD1 (6 bases). The CDR3 loop spans 16 amino acids. Trimming took 2 bases from V and 9 from J, leaving 20 bases between them. CDR1 is MNHNY and CDR2 is SVGAGI in the germline V gene (reference sequence). CDR3 loop: CASSYDRSSRPGEQFF. Written as DNA, the CDR3 is TGTGCCAGCAGTTACGACAGGAGTTCCAGGCCTGGTGAGCAGTTCTTC.

In the case of this clone: Its ends do not fully match the called genes, so a read error is possible. The V call is TRBV7-2, the J call TRBJ1-2, with TRBD1 as a possible D gene (6 bases). This CDR3 comprises 15 residues. The germline V gene encodes CDR1 SGHTA and CDR2 FQGNSA. CDR3 nucleotide sequence: TGTGCCAGCAGCTTACGTATAGGGGGTAACTATGGCTACGCCTTC. Translating gives CASSLRIGGNYGYAF. The variable domain in full, with the rest retrieved from reference TRBV7-2 and TRBJ1-2, is GAGVSQSPSNKVTEKGKDVELRCDPISGHTALYWYRQSLGQGLEFLIYFQGNSAPDKSGLPSDRFSAERTGGSVSTLTIQRTQQEDSAVYLCASSLRIGGNYGYAFGSGTRLTVV.

The CDR3 sequence is CASSLGGEFSYEQYF. CDR3 coding DNA: TGTGCCAGCAGTTTAGGAGGGGAATTCTCCTACGAGCAGTACTTC. The chain joins TRBV28 to TRBJ2-7; D is perhaps TRBD2 (6 bases). The V gene's germline CDR1 is MDHEN and CDR2 SYDVKM. V was pared by 2 bases and J by 0 bases, with 11 bases between. The CDR3 totals 15 residues. The full variable domain, rest sourced from reference TRBV28 and TRBJ2-7, is DVKVTQSSRYLVKRTGEKVFLECVQDMDHENMFWYRQDPGLGLRLIYFSYDVKMKEKGDIPEGYSVSREKKERFSLILESASTNQTSMYLCASSLGGEFSYEQYFGPGTRLTVT.

The chain combines TRBV7-8 with TRBJ1-3; possible D gene TRBD1, 5 bases. V lost 1 base and J lost 1, with 11 bases in between. The CDR3 is made up of 16 amino acids. Germline CDR1 and CDR2: SGHVS and FQNEAQ. The CDR3 loop reads CASSLVGRASGNTIYF. CDR3 DNA: TGTGCCAGCAGCTTAGTCGGCAGGGCGTCTGGAAACACCATATATTTT. Full variable domain (remainder filled in from reference TRBV7-8 and TRBJ1-3): GAGVSQSPRYKVAKRGQDVALRCDPISGHVSLFWYQQALGQGPEFLTYFQNEAQLDKSGLPSDRFFAERPEGSVSTLKIQRTQQEDSAVYLCASSLVGRASGNTIYFGEGSWLTVV.

The rearrangement links TRBV7-9 to TRBJ2-4; 10 bases align to TRBD1. The CDR3 is 15 residues long. Trimming took 2 bases from V and 7 from J; bases not matched to a gene: 5. The germline V gene has CDR1 SEHNR and CDR2 FQNEAQ (reference sequence). As DNA, the CDR3 is TGTGCCAGCAGCTTAAAGGGGACAGGGGATAACATTCAGTACTTC. As protein: CASSLKGTGDNIQYF.

The chain has TRBV28 and TRBJ1-5; 8 bases agree with TRBD1. V was pared by 4 bases and J by 2 bases, with 7 bases of the junction left unmatched. The germline V gene encodes CDR1 MDHEN and CDR2 SYDVKM. This CDR3 has 16 residues. The CDR3 loop is CASSSGTGGRNQPQHF. The CDR3 DNA reads TGTGCCAGCAGTTCCGGCACAGGGGGTCGCAATCAGCCCCAGCATTTT.

By sample fraction, this clone is medium-sized. The gene calls are TRBV7-9 and TRBJ2-1, with TRBD2 identical over 10 bases. With 6 bases clipped from V and 4 bases from J, the junction kept 6 bases outside the gene matches. This CDR3 region has 15 residues. The germline CDR1 and CDR2 sequences are SEHNR and FQNEAQ (reference sequence). Here the CDR3 reads CASSPGLASYNEQFF. In DNA, the CDR3 is TGTGCCAGCAGTCCGGGACTAGCGTCTTACAATGAGCAGTTCTTC.

The chain is built from TRBV11-2 and TRBJ1-3; a possible D gene is TRBD1 (5 bases). The CDR3 is made up of 15 amino acids. V gave up 5 bases and J gave up 1 base, with 12 bases separating them. Germline values: CDR1 SGHAT, CDR2 FQNNGV. The DNA of the CDR3 is TGTGCCAGCAGCCTGGGGGGAGGTTCTGGAAACACCATATATTTT. This encodes CASSLGGGSGNTIYF.

The chain couples TRBV19 to TRBJ2-2; maybe TRBD1 (5 bases). The CDR3 consists of 16 residues. Germline V CDR1 and CDR2: LNHDA, SQIVND (reference sequence). Trimming left V 5 bases short and J 2 bases short, with 15 bases between. In nucleotides, the CDR3 is TGTGCCAGTAGTCTCCCTGGCAGGGTAAACACCGGGGAGCTGTTTTTT. It codes for CASSLPGRVNTGELFF.

This rearrangement joins TRBV27 to TRBJ2-2; no definite D call. Germline CDR1 reads MNHEY; CDR2 reads SMNVEV (reference sequence). The CDR3 runs to 15 residues. V lost 6 bases and J lost 2, with 13 bases in between. This chain's CDR3 is CASRSLMSNTGELFF. The CDR3 DNA is TGTGCCAGCAGATCCTTAATGAGCAACACCGGGGAGCTGTTTTTT.